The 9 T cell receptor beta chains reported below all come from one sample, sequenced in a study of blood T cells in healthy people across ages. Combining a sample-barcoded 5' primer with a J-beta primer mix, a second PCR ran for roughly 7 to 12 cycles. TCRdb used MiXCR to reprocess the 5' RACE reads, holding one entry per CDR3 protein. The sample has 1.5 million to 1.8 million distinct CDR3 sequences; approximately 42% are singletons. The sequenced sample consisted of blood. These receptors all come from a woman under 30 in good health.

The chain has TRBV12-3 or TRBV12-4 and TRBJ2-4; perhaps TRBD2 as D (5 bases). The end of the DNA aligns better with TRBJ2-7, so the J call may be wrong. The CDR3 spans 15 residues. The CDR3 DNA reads TGTGCCAGCAGCAATACAGCCACCGGCGGGTACGAGCAGTACTTC. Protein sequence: CASSNTATGGYEQYF.

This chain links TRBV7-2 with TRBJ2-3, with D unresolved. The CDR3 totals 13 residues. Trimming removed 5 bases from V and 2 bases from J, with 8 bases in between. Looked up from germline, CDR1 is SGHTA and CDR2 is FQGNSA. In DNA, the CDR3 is TGTGCCAGCAGCCCCATCCCCACAGATACGCAGTATTTT. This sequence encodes CASSPIPTDTQYF. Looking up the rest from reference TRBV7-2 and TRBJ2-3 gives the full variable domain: GAGVSQSPSNKVTEKGKDVELRCDPISGHTALYWYRQSLGQGLEFLIYFQGNSAPDKSGLPSDRFSAERTGGSVSTLTIQRTQQEDSAVYLCASSPIPTDTQYFGPGTRLTVL.

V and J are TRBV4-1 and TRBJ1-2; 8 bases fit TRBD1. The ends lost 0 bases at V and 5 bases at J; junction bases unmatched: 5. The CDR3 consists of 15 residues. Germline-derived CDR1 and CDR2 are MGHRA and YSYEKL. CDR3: CASSQDWTGFYGYTF. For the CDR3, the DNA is TGCGCCAGCAGCCAAGACTGGACAGGGTTTTATGGCTACACCTTC.

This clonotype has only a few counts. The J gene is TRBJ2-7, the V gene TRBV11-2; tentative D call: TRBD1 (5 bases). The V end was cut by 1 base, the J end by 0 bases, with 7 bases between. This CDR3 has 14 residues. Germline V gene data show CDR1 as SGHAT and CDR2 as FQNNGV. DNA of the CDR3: TGTGCCAGCAGCTTAGTACAGGACTCCTACGAGCAGTACTTC. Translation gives CASSLVQDSYEQYF. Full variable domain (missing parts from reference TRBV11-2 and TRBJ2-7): EAGVAQSPRYKIIEKRQSVAFWCNPISGHATLYWYQQILGQGPKLLIQFQNNGVVDDSQLPKDRFSAERLKGVDSTLKIQPAKLEDSAVYLCASSLVQDSYEQYFGPGTRLTVT.

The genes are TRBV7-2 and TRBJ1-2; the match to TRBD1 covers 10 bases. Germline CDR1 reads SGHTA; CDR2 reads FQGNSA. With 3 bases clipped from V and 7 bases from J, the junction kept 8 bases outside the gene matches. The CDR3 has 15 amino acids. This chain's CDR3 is CASSFGDRGNPGYTF. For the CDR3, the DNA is TGTGCCAGCAGCTTTGGGGACAGGGGTAATCCTGGCTACACCTTC.

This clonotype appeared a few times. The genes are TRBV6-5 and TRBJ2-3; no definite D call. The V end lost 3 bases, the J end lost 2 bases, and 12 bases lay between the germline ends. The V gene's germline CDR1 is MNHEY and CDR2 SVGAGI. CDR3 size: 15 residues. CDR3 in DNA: TGTGCCAGCAGTTATGCGAGGACCCTCACAGATACGCAGTATTTT. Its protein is CASSYARTLTDTQYF.

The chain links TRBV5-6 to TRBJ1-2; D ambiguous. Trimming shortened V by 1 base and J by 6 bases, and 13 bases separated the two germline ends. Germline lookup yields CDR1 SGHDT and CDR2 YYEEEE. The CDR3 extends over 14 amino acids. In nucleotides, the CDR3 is TGTGCCAGCAGCTTGTCAGCGGCCCTGGATGGCTACACCTTC. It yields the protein CASSLSAALDGYTF. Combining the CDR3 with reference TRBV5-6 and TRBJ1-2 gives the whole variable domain DAGVTQSPTHLIKTRGQQVTLRCSPKSGHDTVSWYQQALGQGPQFIFQYYEEEERQRGNFPDRFSGHQFPNYSSELNVNALLLGDSALYLCASSLSAALDGYTFGSGTRLTVV.

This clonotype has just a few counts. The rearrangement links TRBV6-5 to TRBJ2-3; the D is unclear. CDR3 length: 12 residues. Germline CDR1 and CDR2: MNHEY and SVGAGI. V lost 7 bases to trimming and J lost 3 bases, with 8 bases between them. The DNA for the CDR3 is TGTGCCAGCACGGGTTGGACAGATACGCAGTATTTT. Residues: CASTGWTDTQYF.

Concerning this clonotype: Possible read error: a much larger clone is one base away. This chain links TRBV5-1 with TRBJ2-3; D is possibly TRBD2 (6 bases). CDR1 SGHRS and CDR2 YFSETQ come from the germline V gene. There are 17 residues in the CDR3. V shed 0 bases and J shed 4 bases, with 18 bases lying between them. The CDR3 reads CASSLDPLVGGADTQYF. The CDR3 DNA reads TGCGCCAGCAGCTTGGACCCTCTAGTGGGAGGAGCAGATACGCAGTATTTT.